The rows below give T cell receptor beta chains drawn from one sample of a study of cytomegalovirus exposure and HLA in healthy donors. Produced via immunoSEQ multiplex PCR; TCRdb's table is partial and in-frame only. The table lists 70,000 to 95,000 clones, around 77% of them singletons. The specimen sequenced was PBMCs. These receptors were taken from a man in his fifties or sixties in good health and CMV-seronegative. Both conserved end residues are part of each CDR3. Fields, in order: CDR3 DNA, CDR3 protein, D gene, clone size, V gene, J gene. D genes are given only for firm matches. Clone size is given for some rows only: seen once, a few or many times, or a class if the clone is expanded.

cdr3_nt: TGTGCCAGCAGACCCGGGACAGGCCGCTACGAGCAGTACTTC
cdr3_aa: CASRPGTGRYEQYF
d_call: TRBD1
clone_size: few
v_call: TRBV6-6
j_call: TRBJ2-7

cdr3_nt: TGCAGTTGGTTAGTCATGGATACGCAGTATTTT
cdr3_aa: CSWLVMDTQYF
d_call: .
clone_size: .
v_call: TRBV20-1
j_call: TRBJ2-3

cdr3_nt: TGTGCCAGTGTCCCCGGGAGGGATACCGGGGAGCTGTTTTTT
cdr3_aa: CASVPGRDTGELFF
d_call: TRBD2
clone_size: .
v_call: TRBV19
j_call: TRBJ2-2

cdr3_nt: TGTGCCAGCAGCTTAAAGGGGGACAGCTCCTACGAGCAGTACTTC
cdr3_aa: CASSLKGDSSYEQYF
d_call: TRBD1
clone_size: .
v_call: TRBV7-3
j_call: TRBJ2-7

cdr3_nt: TGTGCCAGCCGTCCAGGCGGGGGAGCGGGCTCCTACGAGCAGTACTTC
cdr3_aa: CASRPGGGAGSYEQYF
d_call: TRBD2
clone_size: .
v_call: TRBV28
j_call: TRBJ2-7

cdr3_nt: TGTGCCTCAGGGGGCCTGGGGCTCGCAGGGGAGCTGTTTTTT
cdr3_aa: CASGGLGLAGELFF
d_call: TRBD1
clone_size: .
v_call: TRBV30
j_call: TRBJ2-2

cdr3_nt: TGTGCCAGCAGCCTCGGGGATGAGCAGTTCTTC
cdr3_aa: CASSLGDEQFF
d_call: .
clone_size: .
v_call: TRBV7-9
j_call: TRBJ2-1

cdr3_nt: TGTGCCAGCTCACCATATTCTGAGGTTCTGGGTCAGCCCCAGCATTTT
cdr3_aa: CASSPYSEVLGQPQHF
d_call: .
clone_size: .
v_call: TRBV18
j_call: TRBJ1-5

cdr3_nt: TGTGCCAGCAGCGGCCGGGGGGCCAATGAGCAGTTCTTC
cdr3_aa: CASSGRGANEQFF
d_call: .
clone_size: .
v_call: TRBV2
j_call: TRBJ2-1

cdr3_nt: TGTGCCACCTTAAATTCGGACAGGAGAGCGAACACCGGGGAGCTGTTTTTT
cdr3_aa: CATLNSDRRANTGELFF
d_call: TRBD1
clone_size: few
v_call: TRBV10-3
j_call: TRBJ2-2

cdr3_nt: TGTGCCTGGACCGGCTACAGGGCGAGGGACACTGAAGCTTTCTTT
cdr3_aa: CAWTGYRARDTEAFF
d_call: .
clone_size: once
v_call: TRBV30
j_call: TRBJ1-1

cdr3_nt: TGCGCCAGCAGCTTGGGGGGGCAGGAGACCCAGTACTTC
cdr3_aa: CASSLGGQETQYF
d_call: .
clone_size: many
v_call: TRBV5-1
j_call: TRBJ2-5

cdr3_nt: TGTGCCAGCAGTGGAATCCGTTTCATAGCGGGGGTTAACTCCTACGAGCAGTACTTC
cdr3_aa: CASSGIRFIAGVNSYEQYF
d_call: TRBD2
clone_size: .
v_call: TRBV6-1
j_call: TRBJ2-7

cdr3_nt: TGTGCAACCCGGCAGGACACATACGAGAGGTACGAGCAGTACTTC
cdr3_aa: CATRQDTYERYEQYF
d_call: .
clone_size: .
v_call: TRBV12-2
j_call: TRBJ2-7

cdr3_nt: TGCAGCGTGAGCCAGGGGGCCTCGCGGAACTATGGCTACACCTTC
cdr3_aa: CSVSQGASRNYGYTF
d_call: TRBD1
clone_size: .
v_call: TRBV29-1
j_call: TRBJ1-2

cdr3_nt: TGTGCCAGCAGTGGGACAGGGGGTTGGAATGAGCAGTTCTTC
cdr3_aa: CASSGTGGWNEQFF
d_call: TRBD1
clone_size: .
v_call: TRBV2
j_call: TRBJ2-1

cdr3_nt: TGTGCCACCAGCAGAGATGAGGGGCCGGGGGATGCAGATACGCAGTATTTT
cdr3_aa: CATSRDEGPGDADTQYF
d_call: .
clone_size: .
v_call: TRBV15
j_call: TRBJ2-3

cdr3_nt: TGCAGCGTTGATGAGACTAGCGCAACCCAGTACTTC
cdr3_aa: CSVDETSATQYF
d_call: TRBD2
clone_size: .
v_call: TRBV29-1
j_call: TRBJ2-5

cdr3_nt: TGTGCCAGCCGTGCCTTAACAGGGGGAAACACTGAAGCTTTCTTT
cdr3_aa: CASRALTGGNTEAFF
d_call: TRBD1
clone_size: .
v_call: TRBV2
j_call: TRBJ1-1

cdr3_nt: TGCGCCAGCAGTCGGGACAGCCTAACAGATACGCAGTATTTT
cdr3_aa: CASSRDSLTDTQYF
d_call: TRBD1
clone_size: few
v_call: TRBV5-1
j_call: TRBJ2-3

cdr3_nt: TGCGCCAGCAGCCAAGATGGGGGGATAGCCAAAAACATTCAGTACTTC
cdr3_aa: CASSQDGGIAKNIQYF
d_call: .
clone_size: once
v_call: TRBV4-3
j_call: TRBJ2-4

cdr3_nt: TGTGCCAGCAGTCTAGACAGGGGGCTTAATTCACCCCTCCACTTT
cdr3_aa: CASSLDRGLNSPLHF
d_call: TRBD1
clone_size: .
v_call: TRBV6-1
j_call: TRBJ1-6

cdr3_nt: TGTGCCAGCAGCCAAGTTAGAACGATACAAGAGACCCAGTACTTC
cdr3_aa: CASSQVRTIQETQYF
d_call: .
clone_size: .
v_call: TRBV14
j_call: TRBJ2-5

cdr3_nt: TGTGCCAGCAGCTTACAGGGTGTGGAATCACCCCTCCACTTT
cdr3_aa: CASSLQGVESPLHF
d_call: .
clone_size: .
v_call: TRBV5-4
j_call: TRBJ1-6

cdr3_nt: TGTGCCAGTAGGACCCCCCCCGGGGGGGGGAATGAAAAACTGTTTTTT
cdr3_aa: CASRTPPGGGNEKLFF
d_call: .
clone_size: .
v_call: TRBV19
j_call: TRBJ1-4

cdr3_nt: TGTGCCAGCAGCCTGCTGGGGAGAGAGACCCAGTACTTC
cdr3_aa: CASSLLGRETQYF
d_call: .
clone_size: .
v_call: TRBV5-6
j_call: TRBJ2-5

cdr3_nt: TGTGCCAGCTCACCCCAGCGAATGTACGAAAAGACCGGAGGCTACACCTTC
cdr3_aa: CASSPQRMYEKTGGYTF
d_call: .
clone_size: .
v_call: TRBV18
j_call: TRBJ1-2